This T cell receptor (beta chain) derives from a study of shared clonotypes between healthy human individuals. Sequencing was performed with immunoSEQ multiplex PCR; in TCRdb, only in-frame clones are kept and a portion is missing. This sample yields around 690,000 clones, of which 90% are seen a single time; around a third belongs to the top ten. Material: memory CD8+ T cells from PBMCs. The subset is: CD45RO+ cells pooled with CCR7-negative TemRA cells. The source of this sequence is a man younger than 30 in good health. Some clones in this sample may be carry-over from other donors' samples.

The CDR3 region is CASSRPRDTEAFF. Here the CDR3 DNA reads TGCGCCAGCAGCCGACCACGGGACACTGAAGCTTTCTTT. The J gene is TRBJ1-1, the V gene TRBV4-1; D remains ambiguous. V lost 4 bases to trimming and J lost 3 bases, with 9 bases between them. The CDR3 is 13 amino acids. The germline CDR1 and CDR2 sequences are MGHRA and YSYEKL.